Each of the 21 T cell receptor beta chains below was sequenced from the same sample in a study of cytomegalovirus exposure and HLA in healthy donors. Vbeta (60) and Jbeta (13) primers were used in the PCR. Some clones are missing from TCRdb's copy, which holds only in-frame ones; the method was immunoSEQ multiplex PCR. The sample contains around 230,000 clones, more than 75% of which appear only once. The sequencing input was PBMCs. These receptor sequences come from a girl aged 2 to 10 in good health and CMV-seronegative.

The V gene is TRBV5-8, the J gene TRBJ1-1, with 7 bases matching TRBD1. CDR1 is SGHTS, CDR2 YDEGEE, per germline. The CDR3 is made up of 15 amino acids. V trimming: 5 bases; J trimming: 3 bases; junction bases outside the gene matches: 10. This CDR3 is CASRHGGRGYTEAFF. In nucleotides, the CDR3 is TGTGCCAGCAGGCACGGGGGCAGGGGGTACACTGAAGCTTTCTTT. Variable domain in full (rest from reference TRBV5-8 and TRBJ1-1): EAGVTQSPTHLIKTRGQQATLRCSPISGHTSVYWYQQALGLGLQFLLWYDEGEERNRGNFPPRFSGRQFPNYSSELNVNALELEDSALYLCASRHGGRGYTEAFFGQGTRLTVV.

This clone was counted a single time. V is TRBV10-3 and J is TRBJ2-1, with 11 bases matching TRBD2. The ends lost 11 bases at V and 2 bases at J; junction bases unmatched: 8. The CDR3 totals 15 residues. Looked up from germline, CDR1 is ENHRY and CDR2 is SYGVKD. CDR3 region: CAAKLAGAPYNEQFF. The CDR3 region has the DNA TGTGCCGCAAAACTAGCGGGGGCCCCCTACAATGAGCAGTTCTTC.

The DNA for the CDR3 is TGTGCCAGCACAGGGGAGGGTAATTCACCCCTCCACTTT. This gives the protein CASTGEGNSPLHF. The chain carries TRBV7-8 and TRBJ1-6; D might be TRBD1 (6 bases). V dropped 7 bases and J dropped 6 bases, with 10 bases sitting between them. Germline V CDR1 and CDR2: SGHVS, FQNEAQ. The length of the CDR3 is 13 residues.

V is TRBV29-1 and J is TRBJ1-1; no firm D call. The CDR3 totals 16 residues. V was clipped by 6 bases and J by 2 bases, with 22 bases between them. CDR1 SQVTM and CDR2 ANQGSEA come from the germline V gene. CDR3 region: CSVRGRGIRGNTEAFF. CDR3 coding DNA: TGCAGCGTCCGAGGTCGGGGTATACGAGGAAACACTGAAGCTTTCTTT. The full variable domain, with the rest looked up from reference TRBV29-1 and TRBJ1-1, is SAVISQKPSRDICQRGTSLTIQCQVDSQVTMMFWYRQQPGQSLTLIATANQGSEATYESGFVIDKFPISRPNLTFSTLTVSNMSPEDSSIYLCSVRGRGIRGNTEAFFGQGTRLTVV.

V gene TRBV18 combines with J gene TRBJ2-7, with D perhaps TRBD2 (6 bases). V was shortened by 3 bases and J by 3 bases, with 15 bases between the two germline ends. CDR1 and CDR2 (germline): KGHSH, LQKENI. The CDR3 has 15 residues. The CDR3 nucleotides are TGTGCCAGCTCACCCGCGGGACTGGCTAACTACGAGCAGTACTTC. Encoded protein: CASSPAGLANYEQYF.

The rearrangement joins TRBV30 to TRBJ2-1; 8 bases map to TRBD2. The V segment lost 2 bases and the J segment 1 base; nucleotides outside the gene matches: 4. Germline CDR1 reads GTSNPN; CDR2 reads SVGIG (reference sequence). The length of the CDR3 is 15 residues. The CDR3 loop is CAWSSGSSSYNEQFF. The CDR3 nucleotides are TGTGCCTGGAGTAGCGGGAGTAGTTCCTACAATGAGCAGTTCTTC. Together with reference TRBV30 and TRBJ2-1, the CDR3 gives the full variable domain: SQTIHQWPATLVQPVGSPLSLECTVEGTSNPNLYWYRQAAGRGLQLLFYSVGIGQISSEVPQNLSASRPQDRQFILSSKKLLLSDSGFYLCAWSSGSSSYNEQFFGPGTRLTVL.

The rearrangement links TRBV7-6 to TRBJ2-7; TRBD1 aligns across 9 bases. CDR1 is SGHVS, CDR2 FNYEAQ, per germline. CDR3 length equals 14 residues. V shed 5 bases, J shed 2 bases, and the junction held 4 bases outside the gene matches. CDR3 sequence reads: CASSLRQGAYEQYF. The CDR3 bases are TGTGCCAGCAGCCTCCGACAGGGGGCCTACGAGCAGTACTTC.

This rearrangement joins TRBV1 to TRBJ2-5; the table's D call, TRBD2, has no DNA check behind it. TRBV1 is reported as a pseudogene. The CDR3 totals 17 residues. In DNA form, the CDR3 reads TGCACCAGCAGCCAAGGACGTTCAGCGGGGAGCCAAGAGACCCAGTACTTC. It is translated as CTSSQGRSAGSQETQYF.

V usage is TRBV7-9 and J usage is TRBJ2-1, with D unclear. V was pared by 4 bases and J by 10 bases, with 8 bases between. Germline CDR1 and CDR2: SEHNR and FQNEAQ (reference sequence). CDR3 length: 11 amino acids. The CDR3 nucleotides read TGTGCCAGCAGCTCCTCCTTCGAGCAGTTCTTC. Translating gives CASSSSFEQFF.

This clone has a single count. J is TRBJ1-5 and V is TRBV2, with TRBD1 as a possible D gene (5 bases). Germline V CDR1 and CDR2: SNHLY, FYNNEI. This CDR3 spans 14 amino acids. V lost 3 bases and J 5 bases, leaving 11 bases between the germline ends. CDR3 nucleotide sequence: TGTGCCAGCAGTGACAGGGAACCCTATCAGCCCCAGCATTTT. It is translated as CASSDREPYQPQHF.

The chain carries TRBV6-1 and TRBJ2-7, with 8 bases identical to TRBD1. Trimming at V came to 7 bases and at J to 2 bases, leaving 7 bases not matched to a gene. CDR3 length: 14 amino acids. Germline values: CDR1 MNHNS, CDR2 SASEGT. This CDR3 reads CASITGTGAYEQYF. CDR3 bases: TGTGCCAGCATCACCGGGACAGGAGCCTACGAGCAGTACTTC.

The chain is built from TRBV2 and TRBJ2-5; 8 bases are a match to TRBD2. The CDR3 consists of 13 residues. The J segment lost 4 bases and the V segment lost 5 bases, leaving 3 bases of the junction unmatched. The germline V gene encodes CDR1 SNHLY and CDR2 FYNNEI. CDR3 nucleotides: TGTGCCAGCAGTTTCGGGGGGGCAGAGACCCAGTACTTC. It encodes CASSFGGAETQYF.

This chain links TRBV4-2 with TRBJ2-3; TRBD2 matches at 9 bases. From germline, CDR1 is LGHNA and CDR2 YNFKEQ. The length of the CDR3 is 18 residues. The V segment lost 2 bases and the J segment 0 bases; nucleotides outside the gene matches: 9. CDR3 sequence reads: CASSQRASGATSTDTQYF. The CDR3 region has the DNA TGTGCCAGCAGCCAACGGGCTAGCGGGGCAACTAGCACAGATACGCAGTATTTT.

The J gene is TRBJ1-2, the V gene TRBV7-6; 10 bases map to TRBD1. The CDR3 contains 15 residues. J gave up 6 bases and V 2 bases, and 6 bases lay outside the gene matches. The germline CDR1 and CDR2 sequences are SGHVS and FNYEAQ. The CDR3 reads CASSLYSGTGDGYTF. CDR3 in DNA: TGTGCCAGCAGCTTATACTCCGGGACAGGGGATGGCTACACCTTC.

This clone was seen only a few times. V is TRBV4-1 and J is TRBJ2-3, with TRBD2 matching 10 bases. This CDR3 contains 17 residues. CDR1 MGHRA and CDR2 YSYEKL come from the germline V gene. Trimming took 4 bases from V and 3 from J; bases not matched to a gene: 10. CDR3 in amino acids: CASSPLALAGVTDTQYF. CDR3 in DNA: TGCGCCAGCAGCCCGCTCGCCCTAGCGGGGGTGACAGATACGCAGTATTTT.

This sequence joins TRBV2 and TRBJ1-3; D is ambiguous. The germline V gene has CDR1 SNHLY and CDR2 FYNNEI. CDR3 length equals 12 residues. V shed 6 bases and J shed 2 bases, with 5 bases lying between them. In nucleotides, the CDR3 is TGTGCCAGCAGGCAGGCTGGAAACACCATATATTTT. This translates into CASRQAGNTIYF.

V usage is TRBV7-8 and J usage is TRBJ1-2; 9 bases fit TRBD1. The CDR3 length is 15 residues. Germline trimming cut 1 base from V and 4 bases from J; bases unmatched to any gene: 4. Germline loops: CDR1 SGHVS, CDR2 FQNEAQ. The CDR3 loop reads CASSLETGGPYGYTF. In nucleotides, the CDR3 is TGTGCCAGCAGCTTAGAGACAGGGGGACCCTATGGCTACACCTTC.

This chain links TRBV6-1 with TRBJ2-2, with 10 nucleotides matching TRBD2. Per the germline V gene, CDR1 is MNHNS and CDR2 is SASEGT. CDR3 length: 14 amino acids. After removal of 4 bases from V and 4 bases from J, the junction contained 0 bases not matched to a gene. The CDR3 sequence is CASSGLAGTGELFF. The CDR3, as DNA: TGTGCCAGCAGTGGACTAGCGGGCACCGGGGAGCTGTTTTTT.

This clone was detected only once. This sequence joins TRBV7-9 and TRBJ2-7; 11 positions match TRBD2. Trimming cost V 4 bases and J 5 bases; bases outside gene matches: 10. CDR1 is SEHNR, CDR2 FQNEAQ, per germline (reference sequence). The CDR3 totals 16 residues. The CDR3 DNA reads TGTGCCAGCAGCTCTTTTGGAACTAGCGGGAGCAACGAGCAGTACTTC. Translating gives CASSSFGTSGSNEQYF.

The CDR3 is CASSLTSSVGRPDTQYF. CDR3 sequence (DNA): TGTGCCAGCAGCCTGACCAGTTCTGTCGGGAGGCCCGATACGCAGTATTTT. V is TRBV4-2 and J is TRBJ2-3; TRBD2 aligns across 7 bases. Germline V gene lookup returns CDR1 LGHNA and CDR2 YNFKEQ. The CDR3 contains 17 residues. V lost 4 bases to trimming and J lost 6 bases; unmatched junction nucleotides: 16.

V and J are TRBV11-2 and TRBJ2-7; possibly TRBD1 for D (5 bases). V lost 2 bases to trimming and J lost 5 bases, with 10 bases between them. The CDR3 is 13 amino acids. Germline V gene lookup returns CDR1 SGHAT and CDR2 FQNNGV. The CDR3 here is CASSLRGSNEQYF. The DNA of the CDR3 is TGTGCCAGCAGCTTAAGGGGTTCGAACGAGCAGTACTTC.